The clone carrying this TCR beta chain was observed a few times. Its antigen is not known. The junction differs from germline at one of its ends, possibly a read error. These data originate in a study of metastatic and nonmetastatic thyroid tumors. About the research overall: The study looked at repertoires side by side in blood and in tumor or nodule tissue from malignant and benign thyroid patients.

From germline, CDR1 is MNHEY and CDR2 SVGAGI. There are 15 residues in the CDR3. Under the authors' procedure: CDR3 was compared across clinicopathological groups, and the resulting differences were used to build a distant-metastasis classifier for papillary thyroid cancer. TCRdb re-called the PCR reads with MiXCR. These V and J calls are TCRdb output, not the study's own analysis. The sample consists of tens of thousands of clones, around a quarter of them appearing once. Not a single patient had been given any form of treatment at any point before undergoing thyroid surgery. Study-wide points: As reported, TCR beta diversity in blood and tumor was significantly higher in malignant thyroid tumors than in benign nodules.

The sample was blood. The rearrangement links TRBV6-5 to TRBJ2-7; D gene ambiguous. This receptor was taken from a male donor with papillary thyroid cancer or a benign thyroid nodule (not recorded which). Some clones in this sample may be carry-over from other donors' samples. The CDR3 here is CASSLEYSTLYDQYF. CDR3 nucleotide sequence: TGTGCCAGCAGTTTAGAGTACAGTACACTCTACGATCAGTACTTC.